Following are 6 T cell receptor beta chains from one sample sequenced in a study of blood T cells in healthy people across ages. Alongside a J-beta primer mix, a sample-barcoded 5' primer served in a second PCR lasting about 7 to 12 cycles. Using its own MiXCR run on the 5' RACE reads, TCRdb lists one record per CDR3 protein. The sample gives about 830,000 distinct CDR3 sequences, around 68% of which show up once; 28% is in the top ten. Sequenced input: blood. All receptors derive from a man aged 25-45 years in good health.

About this clonotype: One end of the junction fails to match germline, which may point to a read error. CDR3 protein: CASSADRPYNKQFF. For the CDR3, the DNA is TGTGCCAGCAGCGCGGACAGGCCATACAATAAGCAGTTCTTC. The chain combines TRBV2 with TRBJ2-1, with TRBD1 matching 7 bases. The CDR3 is 14 amino acids. Germline V gene sequence: CDR1 SNHLY, CDR2 FYNNEI. The complete variable domain, with remaining parts taken from reference TRBV2 and TRBJ2-1, reads EPEVTQTPSHQVTQMGQEVILRCVPISNHLYFYWYRQILGQKVEFLVSFYNNEISEKSEIFDDQFSVERPDGSNFTLKIRSTKLEDSAMYFCASSADRPYNKQFFGPGTRLTVL.

This chain uses TRBV12-3 or TRBV12-4 with TRBJ2-5; the D gene is possibly TRBD1 (5 bases). This CDR3 has 13 residues. Trimming took 6 bases from V and 7 from J, leaving 15 bases between them. CDR3 sequence: CASSAGQSGTQYF. CDR3 in DNA: TGTGCCAGCAGCGCTGGACAATCAGGGACCCAGTACTTC.

This sequence joins TRBV7-3 and TRBJ1-5, with a tentative D call TRBD1 (5 bases). The germline V gene has CDR1 SGHTA and CDR2 FQGTGA. Deletions cut 4 bases from V and 7 bases from J, with 11 bases between. The CDR3 totals 13 residues. The CDR3 DNA reads TGTGCCAGCAGCTGGGGGAGGGGACAGCCCCAGCATTTT. It encodes CASSWGRGQPQHF.

CDR3: CASSFWGGIQYF. CDR3 nucleotides: TGTGCCAGCAGTTTCTGGGGGGGCATTCAGTACTTC. The gene calls are TRBV27 and TRBJ2-4, with 7 bases matching TRBD2. V shed 3 bases, J shed 9 bases, and the junction held 2 bases outside the gene matches. The CDR3 runs 12 residues. From germline, CDR1 is MNHEY and CDR2 SMNVEV (reference sequence).

This chain links TRBV6-2 or TRBV6-3 with TRBJ2-1, with 9 positions matching TRBD1. CDR3 length equals 16 residues. V was pared by 1 base and J by 5 bases, with 6 bases of the junction left unmatched. Germline V CDR1 and CDR2: MNHEY, SVGEGT. CDR3 in DNA: TGTGCCAGCAGTTACTACACCGGGACAGGGCACAATGAGCAGTTCTTC. Translated: CASSYYTGTGHNEQFF.

In this sample, this clonotype turned up a few times. The chain links TRBV12-3 or TRBV12-4 to TRBJ1-2, with D maybe TRBD1 (5 bases). The length of the CDR3 is 12 residues. Trimming shortened V by 8 bases and J by 3 bases, and 10 bases separated the two germline ends. The CDR3 protein is CASWGGDYGYTF. The CDR3 nucleotides are TGTGCCAGCTGGGGGGGGGACTATGGCTACACCTTC.